This TCR beta chain derives from a study of CD8 T cells in Susac syndrome. In blood CD8+ and CD4+ T cells, TCR beta underwent sequencing. Random hexamers served to reverse transcribe roughly 0.5 to 1 ug RNA. From the immunoSEQ multiplex PCR reads, TCRdb called clonotypes with MiXCR, one entry per CDR3 protein. The data show 350,000 to 550,000 distinct CDR3 sequences, with more than 80% seen just once and under 0.15% held by the top ten. Germline V gene sequence: CDR1 MNHNS, CDR2 SASEGT. Trimming removed 4 bases at V and 5 bases at J, with 11 bases between. The CDR3 covers 13 residues. The J gene is TRBJ1-2, the V gene TRBV6-1, with a tentative D call TRBD1 (5 bases). This clonotype was obtained from a human donor with multiple sclerosis. The sequenced sample was CD8+ T cells from PBMCs. The CDR3 here is CASSVAWGYGYTF. The CDR3 DNA reads TGTGCCAGCAGTGTAGCCTGGGGGTATGGCTACACCTTC.